The rows below give T cell receptor beta chains drawn from one sample of a study of T cell responses to AZD1222 COVID-19 vaccine. Profiled with immunoSEQ multiplex PCR; TCRdb holds only in-frame clones, not every one. Counted here are about 100,000 clones, about 87% occurring once; the ten biggest clones make up under 2%. The sample consisted of peripheral blood, taken on day 0 of AZD1222 vaccination. The receptors were sampled from an adult in good health. The CDR3 runs from the conserved cysteine through the conserved F or W. The order of the fields is V gene, J gene, D gene, clone size, CDR3 protein, CDR3 DNA. D genes are given only for firm matches. Clone sizes are given selectively: once, few, many, or a class where the clone is expanded.

TRBV7-9	TRBJ2-1	NA	NA	CASSLDLRAYEQFF	TGTGCCAGCAGCTTAGATCTTCGGGCTTACGAGCAGTTCTTC
TRBV21-1	TRBJ1-1	NA	NA	CASSKYGVRNTEAFF	TGTGCCAGCAGCAAGTACGGGGTTAGGAACACTGAAGCTTTCTTT
TRBV5-4	TRBJ2-2	TRBD2	NA	CASSPRLAGEHGELFF	TGTGCCAGCAGCCCGAGACTAGCGGGAGAGCACGGGGAGCTGTTTTTT
TRBV7-8	TRBJ1-3	NA	few	CASSLAAGVGNTIYF	TGTGCCAGCAGCTTAGCGGCGGGGGTAGGAAACACCATATATTTT
TRBV28	TRBJ2-2	NA	once	CATVWGSNTGELFF	TGTGCCACCGTTTGGGGTTCGAACACCGGGGAGCTGTTTTTT
TRBV7-2	TRBJ2-7	NA	NA	CASSLAGSGVYEQYF	TGTGCCAGCAGCTTAGCGGGCTCTGGGGTTTACGAGCAGTACTTC
TRBV6-2/TRBV6-3	TRBJ1-4	NA	NA	CASSFRPGRSNEKLFF	TGTGCCAGCAGTTTCCGTCCGGGGAGGTCGAATGAAAAACTGTTTTTT
TRBV4-2	TRBJ1-4	TRBD1	NA	CASSHDRVGNEKLFF	TGTGCCAGCAGCCACGACAGGGTGGGGAATGAAAAACTGTTTTTT
TRBV7-9	TRBJ2-1	TRBD2	once	CASSLQLLGGVKDEQFF	TGTGCCAGCAGCTTACAACTACTTGGGGGGGTGAAGGATGAGCAGTTCTTC
TRBV5-4	TRBJ1-1	NA	NA	CASQHSWGESTEAFF	TGTGCCAGCCAACATAGCTGGGGGGAGAGCACTGAAGCTTTCTTT
TRBV4-3	TRBJ1-2	NA	NA	CASSQLIGRGNYGYTF	TGCGCCAGCAGCCAATTGATAGGGCGAGGTAACTATGGCTACACCTTC
TRBV6-2/TRBV6-3	TRBJ2-1	TRBD1	NA	CASSSDRFGQFF	TGTGCCAGCAGTTCGGACAGGTTCGGGCAGTTCTTC
TRBV28	TRBJ2-2	NA	NA	CASSTGTGDTGELFF	TGTGCCAGCAGCACCGGGACCGGAGACACCGGGGAGCTGTTTTTT
TRBV30	TRBJ2-2	NA	NA	CAWSSGTYIGELFF	TGTGCCTGGAGTTCCGGGACTTACATCGGGGAGCTGTTTTTT
TRBV24-1	TRBJ1-2	TRBD1	NA	CATSDSSGQGLLYTF	TGTGCCACCAGTGATTCTTCAGGACAGGGACTATTATACACCTTC
TRBV5-1	TRBJ2-5	NA	NA	CASSPDEETQYF	TGCGCCAGCAGCCCTGATGAGGAGACCCAGTACTTC
TRBV5-5	TRBJ1-4	TRBD1	NA	CASSLGGPGQLEKLFF	TGTGCCAGCAGCTTAGGCGGCCCGGGACAGCTGGAAAAACTGTTTTTT
TRBV12-3/TRBV12-4	TRBJ2-1	TRBD2	NA	CASKQGAGDRFF	TGTGCCAGCAAGCAAGGAGCGGGAGATCGGTTCTTC
TRBV10-1	TRBJ1-5	NA	once	CASRQPRPNQPQHF	TGCGCCAGCAGGCAGCCCAGGCCCAATCAGCCCCAGCATTTT
TRBV5-4	TRBJ1-1	TRBD1	NA	CASSEGQRLNTEAFF	TGTGCCAGCAGCGAGGGACAGCGTTTGAACACTGAAGCTTTCTTT
TRBV5-1	TRBJ2-3	NA	NA	CASSLGTDASTDTQYF	TGCGCCAGCAGCTTGGGGACCGACGCTAGCACAGATACGCAGTATTTT
TRBV6-5	TRBJ2-7	TRBD1	NA	CASSYATGSSYEQYF	TGTGCCAGCAGTTACGCGACAGGGAGCTCCTACGAGCAGTACTTC
TRBV28	TRBJ1-2	NA	NA	CASSLKGRDWDGYTF	TGTGCCAGCAGTTTAAAGGGCAGGGATTGGGATGGCTACACCTTC
TRBV28	TRBJ2-5	TRBD1	NA	CASKSKSDRLGETQYF	TGTGCCAGCAAATCGAAGTCGGACAGGCTTGGGGAGACCCAGTACTTC
TRBV30	TRBJ2-7	NA	NA	CAWSVRGSYEQYF	TGTGCCTGGAGTGTACGGGGGAGCTACGAGCAGTACTTC
TRBV28	TRBJ1-2	NA	NA	CASRTGEGRDGYTF	TGTGCCAGCAGAACCGGGGAGGGTAGAGATGGCTACACCTTC
TRBV27	TRBJ1-6	TRBD1	NA	CASSSDRALSPLHF	TGTGCCAGCAGTTCAGACAGGGCCCTTTCACCCCTCCACTTT
TRBV6-2/TRBV6-3	TRBJ2-5	NA	NA	CASSYVETQYF	TGTGCCAGCAGTTACGTCGAGACCCAGTACTTC
TRBV10-3	TRBJ2-1	TRBD1	NA	CAISDRDRGAFEQFF	TGTGCCATCAGTGACCGGGACAGGGGGGCATTTGAGCAGTTCTTC
TRBV4-2	TRBJ2-1	NA	NA	CASSPGEEQFF	TGTGCCAGCAGCCCCGGGGAGGAGCAGTTCTTC
TRBV19	TRBJ1-5	NA	NA	CASSFRGDRAISPSIF	NA
TRBV7-2	TRBJ1-1	NA	NA	CASTRSGGNGAEAFF	TGTGCCAGCACCCGAAGTGGGGGGAATGGCGCTGAAGCTTTCTTT
TRBV4-2	TRBJ2-3	NA	NA	CASSQGASNGQYF	TGTGCCAGCAGCCAGGGGGCCTCGAACGGGCAGTATTTT
TRBV6-1	TRBJ1-4	NA	NA	CASSEYGGREKLFF	TGTGCCAGCAGTGAATATGGGGGTCGCGAAAAACTGTTTTTT
TRBV5-8	TRBJ2-5	TRBD2	NA	CASSTGLAGDLETQYF	TGTGCCAGCAGCACCGGACTAGCGGGAGATTTGGAGACCCAGTACTTC
TRBV27	TRBJ2-3	NA	NA	CASSLSWDNTQYF	TGTGCCAGCAGTTTATCGTGGGACAATACGCAGTATTTT
TRBV7-9	TRBJ2-7	TRBD2	NA	CASSKLAGVPYEQYF	TGTGCCAGCAGCAAACTAGCGGGAGTCCCCTACGAGCAGTACTTC
TRBV29-1	TRBJ2-7	NA	NA	CSVEGLAYEQYF	TGCAGCGTTGAAGGTCTGGCGTACGAGCAGTACTTC
TRBV28	TRBJ1-1	NA	NA	CASTTAAAGRNTEAFF	TGTGCCAGCACCACCGCGGCCGCAGGGAGGAACACTGAAGCTTTCTTT
TRBV18	TRBJ2-2	NA	NA	CASSLYRQGRNTGELFF	TGTGCCAGCTCACTTTATCGGCAGGGCAGGAACACCGGGGAGCTGTTTTTT
TRBV5-5	TRBJ1-4	NA	NA	CASSLWQKNEKLFF	TGTGCCAGCAGCTTATGGCAGAAGAATGAAAAACTGTTTTTT
TRBV7-8	TRBJ1-1	NA	NA	CASSSEGTKAFF	TGTGCCAGCAGCTCAGAGGGGACAAAAGCTTTCTTT
TRBV12-3/TRBV12-4	TRBJ1-1	NA	NA	CASSSLRPEAFF	TGTGCCAGCAGCTCCCTTCGGCCTGAAGCTTTCTTT
TRBV4-1	TRBJ1-5	NA	NA	CASSQDDGEGNQPQHF	TGCGCCAGCAGCCAAGATGACGGGGAGGGCAATCAGCCCCAGCATTTT
TRBV10-1	TRBJ2-1	TRBD2	once	CASSEGLAGNNEQFF	TGCGCCAGCAGTGAAGGACTAGCTGGAAACAATGAGCAGTTCTTC
TRBV20-1	TRBJ1-2	NA	NA	CSASREVGNGYTF	TGCAGTGCTAGTAGAGAAGTAGGGAATGGCTACACCTTC
TRBV4-3	TRBJ1-5	NA	NA	CASSPHVGYQPQHF	TGCGCCAGCAGCCCCCACGTCGGGTATCAGCCCCAGCATTTT
TRBV11-1	TRBJ2-1	TRBD2	NA	CASSSSSGTYNEQFF	TGTGCCAGCAGCTCCTCTAGCGGGACCTACAATGAGCAGTTCTTC
TRBV7-9	TRBJ2-2	NA	NA	CASSSTRGGAGELFF	TGTGCCAGCAGCTCGACAAGGGGGGGGGCCGGGGAGCTGTTTTTT
TRBV2	TRBJ2-1	NA	NA	CASRGRDSTVGEQFF	TGTGCCAGCAGAGGCCGGGACTCGACCGTCGGGGAGCAGTTCTTC
TRBV29-1	TRBJ2-7	NA	NA	CSVEEGGHEQYF	TGCAGCGTTGAGGAAGGGGGACACGAGCAGTACTTC